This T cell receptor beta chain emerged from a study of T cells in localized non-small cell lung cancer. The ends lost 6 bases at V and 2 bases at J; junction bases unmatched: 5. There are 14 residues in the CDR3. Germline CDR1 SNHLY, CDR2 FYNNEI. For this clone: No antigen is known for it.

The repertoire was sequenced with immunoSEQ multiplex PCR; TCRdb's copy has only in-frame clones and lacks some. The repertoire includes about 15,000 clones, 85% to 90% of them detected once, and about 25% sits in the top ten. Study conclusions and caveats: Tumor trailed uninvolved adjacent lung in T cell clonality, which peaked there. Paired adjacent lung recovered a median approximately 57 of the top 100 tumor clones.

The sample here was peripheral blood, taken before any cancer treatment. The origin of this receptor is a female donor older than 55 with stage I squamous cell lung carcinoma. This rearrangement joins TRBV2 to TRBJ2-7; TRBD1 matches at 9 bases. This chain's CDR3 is CASRPGTGTYEQYF. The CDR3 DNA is TGTGCCAGCAGGCCCGGGACAGGGACCTACGAGCAGTACTTC. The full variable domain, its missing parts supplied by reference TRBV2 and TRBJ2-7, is EPEVTQTPSHQVTQMGQEVILRCVPISNHLYFYWYRQILGQKVEFLVSFYNNEISEKSEIFDDQFSVERPDGSNFTLKIRSTKLEDSAMYFCASRPGTGTYEQYFGPGTRLTVT.